This T cell receptor (beta chain) was identified during a study of CD8 T cells in ankylosing spondylitis. The CDR3 runs to 17 residues. The V and J ends lost 1 base and 8 bases, in that order; junction bases with no gene match: 8. CDR1 is SGHAT and CDR2 is FQNNGV in the germline V gene. The study, taken as a whole, reports: CD8+ disease-linked clones were present at relatively low frequencies in blood. Past research had described some motif variants in reactive arthritis synovial fluid and blood. Eight highly homologous variants made up a TCR beta motif, and this motif appeared characteristic of ankylosing spondylitis blood.

To note about this clonotype: Its target is not known.

Quantitative molecular-barcoded 5'-RACE generated the TCR beta libraries. TCRdb reprocessed the 5' RACE reads with MiXCR, giving one entry per CDR3 protein. The table has just over 350,000 distinct CDR3 sequences, 20% to 25% seen once. The source is a male donor with ankylosing spondylitis or in good health (not recorded which). The rearrangement joins TRBV11-2 to TRBJ2-3; 14 bases agree with TRBD2. Sequencing was performed on blood, either unsorted or a sorted T cell fraction (not recorded which). CDR3 loop: CASSLAQTSGGAGTQYF. Written as DNA, the CDR3 is TGTGCCAGCAGCTTAGCCCAGACTAGCGGGGGGGCCGGTACGCAGTATTTT.